A few counts support the clone carrying this T cell receptor (beta chain). TCRdb analysed the RT-PCR reads with MiXCR anew, one entry per CDR3 protein. Of almost 700,000 distinct CDR3 sequences in the sample, 14% were seen once. The origin of this receptor is a female donor in good health, serving as a healthy control. What was sequenced was memory CD4+ T cells from blood.

The CDR3 DNA reads TGCGCCAGCAGCCAAGAACCGGGATCTACGCAGTATTTT. Translation gives CASSQEPGSTQYF. The J gene is TRBJ2-3, the V gene TRBV4-3; possible D gene TRBD2, 5 bases. V was trimmed by 0 bases and J by 8 bases, leaving 9 bases between them. The CDR3 is made up of 13 amino acids. Germline loops: CDR1 LGHNA, CDR2 YSLEER.